This TCR beta chain was found in a study of blood T cell repertoires in COVID-19. Whole-study context: The United States, Italy and Spain were the sources of the acute and convalescent COVID-19 samples. In each case, the material was cDNA or gDNA derived from T cells, B-cell-depleted T cells, or PBMCs.

Repertoires were generated with immunoSEQ multiplex PCR, while TCRdb's copy carries only in-frame clones and drops some. The sample comprises some 260,000 clones, about 80% of which are singletons, and about 10% rests with the top ten. Germline V lookup: CDR1 MGHDK, CDR2 SYGVNS. This CDR3 spans 13 amino acids. The V and J ends lost 7 bases and 5 bases respectively, with 14 bases between them. The sequenced material came from peripheral blood. The TCR was taken from a man at least 80 years old with acute or convalescent COVID-19. This rearrangement joins TRBV25-1 to TRBJ1-1, with TRBD1 as a possible D gene (6 bases). This CDR3 reads CASTPQGRTEAFF. The CDR3 DNA is TGTGCCAGCACCCCACAGGGAAGAACTGAAGCTTTCTTT.